This paragraph reports one TCR beta chain. TCRdb's copy holds only in-frame clones and misses some; the assay was immunoSEQ multiplex PCR. The repertoire holds 100,000 to 150,000 clones, 80% to 95% seen once, with approximately 8.6% in the top ten. These data come from a study of control samples from healthy donors and cancer patients. Germline V gene lookup returns CDR1 MGHDK and CDR2 SYGVNS. Trimming took off 3 bases at V and 7 bases at J, with 16 bases between the two ends. The length of the CDR3 is 16 residues. The sequence was collected from a man in his late teens or twenties in good health. V usage is TRBV25-1 and J usage is TRBJ1-6; maybe TRBD1 (6 bases). The specimen sequenced was blood. The CDR3 is CASSDTQTGQNSPLHF. CDR3 DNA: TGTGCCAGCAGTGATACTCAGACAGGCCAGAATTCACCCCTCCACTTT.